This entry is about one T cell receptor beta chain. Original handling: Amplification of reference gene primers provided the estimated nucleated cell counts. Repertoires were generated with immunoSEQ multiplex PCR, while TCRdb's copy carries only in-frame clones and drops some. That table furnishes V, J and clone size, whereas the DNA furnished D and trimming. The table lists some 120,000 clones, 60% to 85% of them singletons. This specimen comes from a study of blood T cell repertoires in COVID-19. V lost 7 bases and J lost 5; bases outside the gene matches: 7. The germline V gene encodes CDR1 LGHNA and CDR2 YNFKEQ. The CDR3 contains 14 residues.

This sequence was found in an elderly man with acute or convalescent COVID-19. Material for sequencing was peripheral blood. V gene TRBV4-2 combines with J gene TRBJ1-4; 7 bases match TRBD1. DNA of the CDR3: TGTGCCAGCACGGCGGGACAGTTAAATGAAAAACTGTTTTTT. Residues: CASTAGQLNEKLFF.